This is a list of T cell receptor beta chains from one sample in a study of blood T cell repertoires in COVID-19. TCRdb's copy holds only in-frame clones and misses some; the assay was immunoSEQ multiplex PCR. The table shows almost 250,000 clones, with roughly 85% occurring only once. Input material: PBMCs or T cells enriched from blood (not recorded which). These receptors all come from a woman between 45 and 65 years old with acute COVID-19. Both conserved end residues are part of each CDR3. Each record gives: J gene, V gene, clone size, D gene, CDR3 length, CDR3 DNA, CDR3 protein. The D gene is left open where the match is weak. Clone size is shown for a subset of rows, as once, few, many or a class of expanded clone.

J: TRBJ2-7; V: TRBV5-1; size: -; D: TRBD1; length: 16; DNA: TGCGCCAGCAGCCAACTGCCGGGACAGGCGTACTACGAGCAGTACTTC; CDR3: CASSQLPGQAYYEQYF
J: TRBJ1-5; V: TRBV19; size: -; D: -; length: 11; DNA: TGTGCCAGTAGGGGCGGGACGCTAAAGCATTTT; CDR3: CASRGGTLKHF
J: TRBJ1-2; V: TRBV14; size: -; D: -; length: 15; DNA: TGTGCCAGCAGTCCCGGGTCCTTGGCTAACTATGGCTACACCTTC; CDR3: CASSPGSLANYGYTF
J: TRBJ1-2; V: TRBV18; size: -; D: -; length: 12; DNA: TGTGCCAGCTCACCATCGTCGTTTGGCTACACCTTC; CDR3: CASSPSSFGYTF
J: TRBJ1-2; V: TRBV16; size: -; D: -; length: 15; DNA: TGTGCCAGCAGCCAATCGGGGCCCTCTAACTATGGCTACACCTTC; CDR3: CASSQSGPSNYGYTF
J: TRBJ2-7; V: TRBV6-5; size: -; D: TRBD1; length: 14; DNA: TGTGCCAGCCGATTGACAGGGGGCGATTACGAGCAGTACTTC; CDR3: CASRLTGGDYEQYF
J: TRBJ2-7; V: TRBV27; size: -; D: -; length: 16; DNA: TGTGCCAGCAGTTTATCGACGCGACAGGTAATAACCGAGCAGTACTTC; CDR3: CASSLSTRQVITEQYF
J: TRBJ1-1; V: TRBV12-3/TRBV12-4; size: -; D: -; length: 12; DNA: TGTGCCAGCAGGCAACAGGGTTTGGCAACTTTCTTT; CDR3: CASRQQGLATFF
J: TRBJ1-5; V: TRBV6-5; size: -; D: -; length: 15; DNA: TGTGCCAGCAGTTACTCAAGGACAGCCAATCAGCCCCAGCATTTT; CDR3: CASSYSRTANQPQHF
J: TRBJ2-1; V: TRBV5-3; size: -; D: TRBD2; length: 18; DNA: TGTGCCAGAAGCTTGGTCGGGGGGTTCCCCTGCCGTCACAATGAGCAGTTCTTC; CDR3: CARSLVGGFPCRHNEQFF
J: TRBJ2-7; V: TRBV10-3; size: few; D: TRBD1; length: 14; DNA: TGTGCCATGCGGACAGGGGGCTCAAGCAACGAGCAGTACTTC; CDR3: CAMRTGGSSNEQYF
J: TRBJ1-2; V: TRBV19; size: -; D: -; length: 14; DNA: TGTGCCAGTAGTATAGGGGCACTGGAACATGGCTACACCTTC; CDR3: CASSIGALEHGYTF
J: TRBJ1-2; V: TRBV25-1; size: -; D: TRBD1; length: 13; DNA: TGTGCTACGGGGGACAGCCTTAACTATGGCTACACCTTC; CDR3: CATGDSLNYGYTF
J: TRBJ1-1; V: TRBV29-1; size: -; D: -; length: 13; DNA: TGCAGCGTAACACGGACGGGAAACACTGAAGCTTTCTTT; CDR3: CSVTRTGNTEAFF
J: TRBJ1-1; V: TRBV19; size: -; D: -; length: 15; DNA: TGTGCCAGTAGTTCCCGGAAGACAGTTGGCACTGAAGCTTTCTTT; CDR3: CASSSRKTVGTEAFF
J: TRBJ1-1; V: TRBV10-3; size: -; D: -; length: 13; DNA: TGTGCCATCAGTGGAGGGTTCGATAATGAAGCTTTCTTT; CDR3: CAISGGFDNEAFF
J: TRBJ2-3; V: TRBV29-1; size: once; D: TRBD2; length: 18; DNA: TGCAGCGTTGAAGATCTGGAGACTAGCGGGGGGGCAGTAGATACGCAGTATTTT; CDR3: CSVEDLETSGGAVDTQYF
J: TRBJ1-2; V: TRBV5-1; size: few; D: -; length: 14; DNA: TGCGCCAGCAGCTTGGACGGGCGCGGGTATGGCTACACCTTC; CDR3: CASSLDGRGYGYTF
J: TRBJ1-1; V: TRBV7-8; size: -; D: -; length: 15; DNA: TGTGCCAGCAGCCAAAATGGGGCGGCGAACACTGAAGCTTTCTTT; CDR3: CASSQNGAANTEAFF
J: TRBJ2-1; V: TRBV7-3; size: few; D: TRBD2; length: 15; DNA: TGTGCCAGCAGCTTAACTAGCGGGGGGGCCAAGGAGCAGTTCTTC; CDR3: CASSLTSGGAKEQFF
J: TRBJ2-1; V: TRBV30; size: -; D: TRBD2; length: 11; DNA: TGTGCCTGGAACCTAGCGGGGGGGGAGTTCTTC; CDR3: CAWNLAGGEFF
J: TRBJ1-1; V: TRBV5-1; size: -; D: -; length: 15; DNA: TGCGCCAGCAGCTTGGTAAGGAGCAGGGGAACTGAAGCTTTCTTT; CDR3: CASSLVRSRGTEAFF
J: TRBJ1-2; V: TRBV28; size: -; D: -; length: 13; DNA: TGTGCCAGCAGTTTGAGGACTAACTATGGCTACACCTTC; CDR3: CASSLRTNYGYTF
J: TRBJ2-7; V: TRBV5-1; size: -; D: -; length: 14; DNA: TGCGCCAGCAGCTTGTTGGATTCCTCGGGGGAGCAGTACTTC; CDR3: CASSLLDSSGEQYF
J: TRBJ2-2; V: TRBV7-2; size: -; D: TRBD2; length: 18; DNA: TGTGCCAGCAGTCCGAACGCTGCTAGCGGTGGAGACACCGGGGAGCTGTTTTTT; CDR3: CASSPNAASGGDTGELFF
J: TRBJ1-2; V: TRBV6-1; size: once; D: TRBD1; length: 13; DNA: TGTGCCAGCAGCCCCGGGACAGGGAGTGGCTACACCTTC; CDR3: CASSPGTGSGYTF
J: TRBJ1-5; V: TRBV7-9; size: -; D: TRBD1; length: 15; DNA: TGTGCCAGCAGCGTCGACAGGGGAAGCAATCAGCCCCAGCATTTT; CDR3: CASSVDRGSNQPQHF
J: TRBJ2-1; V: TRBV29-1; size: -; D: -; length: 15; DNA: TGCAGCGTTGAAGAGCTAGAATTCTCCTACAATGAGCAGTTCTTC; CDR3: CSVEELEFSYNEQFF
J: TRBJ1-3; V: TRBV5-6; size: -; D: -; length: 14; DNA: TGTGCCAGCAGCTCAGGACAACCTGGAAACACCATATATTTT; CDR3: CASSSGQPGNTIYF
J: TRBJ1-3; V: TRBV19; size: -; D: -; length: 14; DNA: TGTGCCAGTAGTATAACCAGGGATGGAGACACCATATATTTT; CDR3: CASSITRDGDTIYF
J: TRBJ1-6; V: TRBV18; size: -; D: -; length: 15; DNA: TGTGCCAGCTCCCCCCGACAGGAGAAGGGTTCACCCCTCCACTTT; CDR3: CASSPRQEKGSPLHF
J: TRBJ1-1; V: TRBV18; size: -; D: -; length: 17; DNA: TGTGCCAGCTCACCAAAAATCCGCGGACAGCAGAACACTGAAGCTTTCTTT; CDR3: CASSPKIRGQQNTEAFF
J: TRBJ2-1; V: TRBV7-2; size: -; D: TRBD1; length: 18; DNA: TGTGCCAGCAGCTTAGTAACCGGGTTGGGACAGGGGATGTATGAGCAGTTCTTC; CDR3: CASSLVTGLGQGMYEQFF
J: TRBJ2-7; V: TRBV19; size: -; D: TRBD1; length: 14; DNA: TGTGCCAGTACCCCGGGACAGCAGCCCTACGAGCAGTACTTC; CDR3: CASTPGQQPYEQYF
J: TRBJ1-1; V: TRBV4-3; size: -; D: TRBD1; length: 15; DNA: TGCGCCAGCAGCCAAGATACGGCGACAGGGGCCGGGACTTTCTTT; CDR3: CASSQDTATGAGTFF
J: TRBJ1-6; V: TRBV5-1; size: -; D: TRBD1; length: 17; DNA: TGCGCCAGCAGTCTACAGGGGGCCCTCTCCTATAATTCACCCCTCCACTTT; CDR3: CASSLQGALSYNSPLHF
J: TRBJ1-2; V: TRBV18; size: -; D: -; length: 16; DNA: TGTGCCAGCTCACCGCCAGGGACAAGAGCTAACTATGGCTACACCTTC; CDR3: CASSPPGTRANYGYTF
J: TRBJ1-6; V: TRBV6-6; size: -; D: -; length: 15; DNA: TGTGCCAGCAGTACACAAAAGGGAGAAAGTTCACCCCTCCACTTT; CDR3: CASSTQKGESSPLHF
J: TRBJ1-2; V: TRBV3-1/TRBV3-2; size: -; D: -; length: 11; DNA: TGTGCCAGCAGCGGCCCCCAGGGCTACACCTTC; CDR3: CASSGPQGYTF
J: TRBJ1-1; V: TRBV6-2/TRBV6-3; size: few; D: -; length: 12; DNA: TGTGCCAGCAGTTTCTTGAACACTGAAGCTTTCTTT; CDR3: CASSFLNTEAFF